The T cell receptor beta chain described here comes from a study of PD-1 blockade in classical Hodgkin lymphoma. The time point here: cycle 4 day 1 (C4D1), after 6 weeks of nivolumab. Each and every patient relapsed after autologous stem cell transplantation, and patients got differing brentuximab vedotin exposure. Method: immunoSEQ multiplex PCR; TCRdb's copy keeps in-frame clones and lacks some. The sample lists tens of thousands of clones, around 80% occurring once. The V gene's germline CDR1 is SGHRS and CDR2 YFSETQ. V shed 0 bases, J shed 4 bases, and the junction held 2 bases outside the gene matches. The CDR3 covers 14 residues. On this clone itself: At the DNA level, this CDR3 is encoded by other sequences in the same sample as well.

Here the sequenced sample was peripheral blood mononuclear cells (PBMCs), taken before the fourth cycle of nivolumab. The TCR comes from a human donor with classical Hodgkin lymphoma. This sequence joins TRBV5-1 and TRBJ1-1; 8 bases align to TRBD1. In nucleotides, the CDR3 is TGCGCCAGCAGCTTGGGTGACAGGGGCACTGAAGCTTTCTTT. This codes for CASSLGDRGTEAFF.